This entry lists 9 T cell receptor beta chains sequenced from one sample in a study of T cells in Graves' hyperthyroidism and ophthalmopathy. Template material for amplifying TCR beta CDR3 regions consisted of RNA transcripts. When the TCR CDR3 underwent first-round RT-PCR, the HTBI primer set was used. MiXCR, run by TCRdb on the multiplex PCR reads, gives a single entry per CDR3 protein. The data contain roughly 290,000 distinct CDR3 sequences, roughly 13% of them singletons. The sequencing input was blood. All receptors derive from a woman aged 40 to 50 with Graves' hyperthyroidism.

This clonotype occurred many times. This chain joins TRBV11-1 and TRBJ2-2; D perhaps matches TRBD1 (6 bases). Trimming took off 4 bases at V and 3 bases at J, with 27 bases between the two ends. This CDR3 region has 20 residues. The germline V gene encodes CDR1 SGHAT and CDR2 FQDESV (reference sequence). The CDR3: CASSSPKGHHQKQDTGELFF. CDR3 bases: TGTGCCAGCAGCTCCCCGAAGGGACATCACCAAAAGCAGGACACCGGGGAGCTGTTTTTT.

This clonotype has only a few counts. This chain uses TRBV12-3 or TRBV12-4 with TRBJ2-7; D ambiguous. The CDR3 is 14 amino acids. V was pared by 2 bases and J by 4 bases, with 12 bases between. CDR3 coding DNA: TGTGCCAGCAGTTTAATCTCGGACCCTTACGAGCAGTACTTC. This encodes CASSLISDPYEQYF.

This clonotype showed up just a few times. The rearrangement uses TRBV6-2 or TRBV6-3 and TRBJ1-1, with D hard to call. Germline loops: CDR1 MNHEY, CDR2 SVGEGT. The CDR3 runs to 11 residues. Trimming stripped 9 bases from V and 7 bases from J, with 12 bases between. CDR3 sequence (DNA): TGTGCCAGTAATGCGGGCGGTGAAGCTTTCTTT. Protein product: CASNAGGEAFF.

The chain couples TRBV3-1 to TRBJ2-2; perhaps TRBD1 as D (5 bases). The germline gives CDR1 LGHDT, CDR2 YNNKEL (reference sequence). This CDR3 spans 15 amino acids. V was cut by 2 bases and J by 5 bases, with 12 bases left in between. CDR3 amino acids: CASSQNDRGTGELFF. The CDR3 nucleotides read TGTGCCAGCAGCCAAAATGACAGAGGAACCGGGGAGCTGTTTTTT. The whole variable domain, remainder taken from reference TRBV3-1 and TRBJ2-2, is DTAVSQTPKYLVTQMGNDKSIKCEQNLGHDTMYWYKQDSKKFLKIMFSYNNKELIINETVPNRFSPKSPDKAHLNLHINSLELGDSAVYFCASSQNDRGTGELFFGEGSRLTVL.

To note about this clonotype: A much more abundant neighbour one base away suggests this may be a read error. This rearrangement joins TRBV7-2 to TRBJ2-7; a weak D match, TRBD1 (6 bases). The CDR3 runs to 13 residues. Trimming cost V 4 bases and J 5 bases, with 12 bases left between them. Germline CDR1 and CDR2: SGHTA and FQGNSA. The CDR3 DNA follows: TGTGCCAGCAGCTCCCTGGGGGCTCACGAGCAGTACTTC. Its protein product is CASSSLGAHEQYF.

This clonotype was counted ten times or more. The gene calls are TRBV2 and TRBJ2-3, with 13 nucleotides matching TRBD2. The CDR3 length is 18 residues. Trimming removed 4 bases from V and 5 bases from J; junction bases left unmatched: 12. Germline V gives CDR1 SNHLY, CDR2 FYNNEI. The CDR3 sequence: CASSGTHGLAGAGDTQYF. The CDR3 nucleotides are TGTGCCAGCAGTGGAACCCACGGACTAGCGGGAGCTGGAGATACGCAGTATTTT.

CDR3 DNA sequence: TGCAGTGCTCCTCGGGGCACCGGGGAGCTGTTTTTT. Translated: CSAPRGTGELFF. The chain joins TRBV20-1 to TRBJ2-2; D is possibly TRBD2 (5 bases). Germline assignment: CDR1 DFQATT and CDR2 SNEGSKA (reference sequence). The V gene lost 5 bases and the J gene lost 4 bases, with 8 bases spanning the gap. The CDR3 has 12 amino acids.

The genes are TRBV12-3 or TRBV12-4 and TRBJ1-2, with D possibly being TRBD1 (6 bases). V was cut by 3 bases and J by 8 bases, with 10 bases left in between. The CDR3 sequence is 12 residues long. Here the CDR3 DNA reads TGTGCCAGCAGTTTTCAGGGGCTCGGCTACACCTTC. This sequence encodes CASSFQGLGYTF.

The sample holds many counts of this clonotype. The chain uses TRBV11-3 and TRBJ1-1, with D possibly matching TRBD1 (6 bases). Per the germline V gene, CDR1 is SGHNT and CDR2 is YENEEA. The CDR3 has 14 residues. Trimming took 1 base from V and 8 from J, leaving 14 bases between them. The CDR3 nucleotides read TGTGCCAGCAGCTTAGCTCCGAGGGGGGGCGAAGCTTTCTTT. Its protein product is CASSLAPRGGEAFF.